This TCR beta chain was sequenced for a study of T cell clones after liver transplantation. Study context: Liver transplant recipients had immunosuppression withdrawal attempted within 2 years.

This clone was recorded a few times. The antigen is unknown. CDR1 and CDR2 from the germline V gene are MNHEY and SVGAGI. This CDR3 spans 12 amino acids. With 5 bases removed from V and 5 bases from J, the gap between germline ends came to 9 bases. Clones were read by immunoSEQ multiplex PCR, and TCRdb kept only the in-frame ones, dropping some. The sample holds 60,000 or so clones; 60% to 75% are singletons and the top ten take over 8%. Broader study findings: Small, mixed patient groups and varying post-transplant times limit these conclusions.

This specimen consisted of CD4+ T cells from blood, obtained at the 22-month timepoint. The source is a human patient who received a liver transplant. Among the T cells, some may be from the graft donor. This chain connects TRBV6-5 to TRBJ1-2; no reliable D call. In DNA, the CDR3 is TGTGCCAGCAGTCCGTTCGGGTATGGCTACACCTTC. The encoded protein is CASSPFGYGYTF.